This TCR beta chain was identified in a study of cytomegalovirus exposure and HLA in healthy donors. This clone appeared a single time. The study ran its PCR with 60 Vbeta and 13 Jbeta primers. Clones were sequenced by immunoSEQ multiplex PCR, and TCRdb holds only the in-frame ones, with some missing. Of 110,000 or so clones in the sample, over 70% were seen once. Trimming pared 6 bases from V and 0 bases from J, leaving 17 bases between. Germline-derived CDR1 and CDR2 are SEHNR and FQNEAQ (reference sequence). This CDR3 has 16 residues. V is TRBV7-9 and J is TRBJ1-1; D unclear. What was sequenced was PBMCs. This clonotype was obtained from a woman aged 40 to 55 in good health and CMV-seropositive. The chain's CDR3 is CASREADGRMNTEAFF. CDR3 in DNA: TGTGCCAGCAGGGAGGCTGACGGGAGGATGAACACTGAAGCTTTCTTT.